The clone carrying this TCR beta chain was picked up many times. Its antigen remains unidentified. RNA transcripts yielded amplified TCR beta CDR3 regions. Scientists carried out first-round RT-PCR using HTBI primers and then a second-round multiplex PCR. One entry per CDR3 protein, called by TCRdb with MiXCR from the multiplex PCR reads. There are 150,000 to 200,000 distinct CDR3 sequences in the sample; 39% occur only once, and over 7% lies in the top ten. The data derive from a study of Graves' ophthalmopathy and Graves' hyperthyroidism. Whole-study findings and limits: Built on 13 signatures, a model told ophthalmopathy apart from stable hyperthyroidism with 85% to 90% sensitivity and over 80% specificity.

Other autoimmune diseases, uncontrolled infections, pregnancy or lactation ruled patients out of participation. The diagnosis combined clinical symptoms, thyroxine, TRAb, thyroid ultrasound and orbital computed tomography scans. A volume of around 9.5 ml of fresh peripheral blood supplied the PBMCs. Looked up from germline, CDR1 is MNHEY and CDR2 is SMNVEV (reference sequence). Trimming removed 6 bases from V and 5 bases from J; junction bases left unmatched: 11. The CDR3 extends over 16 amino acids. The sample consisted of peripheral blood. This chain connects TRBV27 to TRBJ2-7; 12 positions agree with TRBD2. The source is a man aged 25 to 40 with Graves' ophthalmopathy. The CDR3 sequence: CASRTSGRQGGHEQYF. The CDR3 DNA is TGTGCCAGCAGGACTAGCGGGAGACAGGGGGGCCACGAGCAGTACTTC.